This T cell receptor beta chain was profiled in a study of cytomegalovirus exposure and HLA in healthy donors. General study findings and limits: A later analysis found most CMV-associated TCR beta chains apparently HLA-restricted.

The CDR3 loop spans 15 amino acids. Germline V gives CDR1 SNHLY, CDR2 FYNNEI. With 4 bases clipped from V and 3 bases from J, the junction kept 8 bases outside the gene matches. About this clone itself: The target antigen is unknown.

13 Jbeta primers and 60 Vbeta primers were used for the PCR. Produced via immunoSEQ multiplex PCR; TCRdb's table is partial and in-frame only. The profile shows roughly 120,000 clones, about 80% of them singletons. Sequencing was carried out using PBMCs. This TCR came from a woman aged 30 to 39 in good health and CMV-seropositive. The chain couples TRBV2 to TRBJ2-7, with 8 bases identical to TRBD2. CDR3 sequence (DNA): TGTGCCAGCAGTGTCGGACTAGCAGGTATCTACGAGCAGTACTTC. Protein product: CASSVGLAGIYEQYF.